Sequencing of this TCR beta chain was carried out in a study of blood T cell repertoires in COVID-19 (dated by TCRdb to 2018 to 2021). With regard to the full study: The collaborator samples originated in the United States, Italy and Spain and spanned the acute and convalescent phases of COVID-19. Deeply sampled blood TCRbeta repertoires from subjects exposed to, actively infected with, or recovered from COVID-19 were included in the dataset. The samples were drawn from the first 160 participants of the ongoing ImmuneRACE study and from more than 1,000 subjects provided by 6 global collaborators. The sample metadata nearly always contained a de-identified subject ID, COVID-19 status, age in years and sex. The repertoires were released in a freely available public database intended as a resource for research on the immune response to SARS-CoV-2. The material from the prospective study consisted of cDNA or gDNA derived from T cells, B-cell-depleted T cells, or PBMCs. HLA class I and class II types, where available, came from metadata supplied by the sample provider rather than from assay-based typing. Summary of the overall study and its limitations: How much clinical and demographic metadata was included differed by source and by participant, and the metadata was provided uncurated.

TCRbeta CDR3 regions were amplified from genomic DNA by means of the immunoSEQ Assay, a bias-controlled multiplex PCR. The authors' analysis ran thus. Within the assay, amplification of reference gene primers was used to estimate how many nucleated cells each sample contained. To quantify the absolute abundance of each unique TCRbeta CDR3 rearrangement, sequence reads were collapsed and filtered. For each sample, productive Simpson clonality was calculated by taking the square root of Simpson's diversity index across productive rearrangements. TCRdb's version of the immuneACCESS table is confined to in-frame rearrangements and falls short of the full clone set. An unresolved V gene accounts for under half of the shortfall where checked; the remainder is of unknown origin. Clonal size and the V and J genes are those of that table, whereas D and trimming came from the DNA. For this sample there are 150,000 to 190,000 clones; 85% appear just once. Roughly 8.3% of the sample is taken by the ten largest.

To note about this clone: Its antigen is unknown. One end of the junction does not line up with germline, which may come from a read error.

At one collaborating source in Seattle, patients were enrolled during active infection and were followed longitudinally through the course of disease. Collaborating institutions collected whole blood in K2EDTA tubes following their own protocols. Collaborator samples were shipped for TCRbeta analysis as frozen whole blood, isolated PBMCs, or DNA extracted from either sample type. Spanning cysteine to phenylalanine, the CDR3 consists of 15 amino acids. The only DNA kept is the CDR3, 45 bases in frame from the first base. CDR1 and CDR2 are read off the germline V gene (reference sequence) as SSHAT and FNYEAQ.

The sequencing input was peripheral blood. The rearrangement combines TRBV7-7 with TRBJ2-1; the central 11 bases match TRBD1. The TCR originated in a woman aged 60-75 years with COVID-19, enrolled during active disease. This receptor carries the CDR3 CASSAGTGGYNEQFF. Here is the DNA: TGTGCTAGCAGCGCTGGGACAGGGGGTTACAATGAGCAGTTCTTC.